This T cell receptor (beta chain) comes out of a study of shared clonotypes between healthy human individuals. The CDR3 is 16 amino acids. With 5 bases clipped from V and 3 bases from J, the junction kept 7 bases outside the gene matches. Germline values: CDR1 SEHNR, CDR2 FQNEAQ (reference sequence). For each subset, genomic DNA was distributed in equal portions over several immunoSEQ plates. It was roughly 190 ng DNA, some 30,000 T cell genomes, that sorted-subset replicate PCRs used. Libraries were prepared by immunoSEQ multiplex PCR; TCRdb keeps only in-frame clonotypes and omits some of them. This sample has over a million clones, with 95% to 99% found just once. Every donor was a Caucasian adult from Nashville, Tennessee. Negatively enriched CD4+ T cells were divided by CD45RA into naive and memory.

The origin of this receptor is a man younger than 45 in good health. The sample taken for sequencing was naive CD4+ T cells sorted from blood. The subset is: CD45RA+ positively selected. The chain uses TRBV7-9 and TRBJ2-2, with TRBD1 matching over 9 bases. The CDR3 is CASSPDRGYDTGELFF. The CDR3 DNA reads TGTGCCAGCAGCCCCGACAGGGGGTACGACACCGGGGAGCTGTTTTTT.